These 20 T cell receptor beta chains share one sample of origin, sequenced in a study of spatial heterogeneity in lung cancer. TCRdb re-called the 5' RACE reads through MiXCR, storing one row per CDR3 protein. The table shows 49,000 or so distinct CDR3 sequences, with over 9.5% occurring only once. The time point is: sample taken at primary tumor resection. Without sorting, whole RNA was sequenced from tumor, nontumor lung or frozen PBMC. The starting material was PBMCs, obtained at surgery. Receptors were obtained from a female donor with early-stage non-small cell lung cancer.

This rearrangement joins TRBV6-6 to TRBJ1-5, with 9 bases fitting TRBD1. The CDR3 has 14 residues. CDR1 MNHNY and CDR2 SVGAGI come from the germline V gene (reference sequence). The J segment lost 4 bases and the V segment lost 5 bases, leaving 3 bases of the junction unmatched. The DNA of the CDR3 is TGTGCCAGCAGTCCCGGGACAGGGAATCAGCCCCAGCATTTT. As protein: CASSPGTGNQPQHF.

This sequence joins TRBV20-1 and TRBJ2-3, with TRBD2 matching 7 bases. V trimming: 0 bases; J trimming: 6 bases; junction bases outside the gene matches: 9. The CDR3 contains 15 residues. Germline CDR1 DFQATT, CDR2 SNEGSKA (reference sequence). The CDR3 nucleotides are TGCAGTGCTAGAGACGGGGGGAGGGTAGGGGATACGCAGTATTTT. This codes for CSARDGGRVGDTQYF.

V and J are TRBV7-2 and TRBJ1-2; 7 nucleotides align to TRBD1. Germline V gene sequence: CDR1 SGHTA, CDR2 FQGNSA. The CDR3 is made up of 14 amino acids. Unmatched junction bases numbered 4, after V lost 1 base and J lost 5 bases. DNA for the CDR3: TGTGCCAGCAGCTTAGACAGGGGCTCTTATGGCTACACCTTC. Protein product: CASSLDRGSYGYTF.

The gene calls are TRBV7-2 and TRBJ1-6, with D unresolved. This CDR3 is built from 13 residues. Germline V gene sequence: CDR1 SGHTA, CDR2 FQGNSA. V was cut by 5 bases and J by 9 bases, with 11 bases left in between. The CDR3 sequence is CASSPREGSPLHF. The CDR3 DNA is TGTGCCAGCAGCCCCCGGGAGGGTTCACCCCTCCACTTT.

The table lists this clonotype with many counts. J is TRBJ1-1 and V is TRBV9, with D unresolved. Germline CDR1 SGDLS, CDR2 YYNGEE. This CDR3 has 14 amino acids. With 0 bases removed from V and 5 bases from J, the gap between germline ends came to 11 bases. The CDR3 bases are TGTGCCAGCAGCGTAGGACCGGCGGGTACTGAAGCTTTCTTT. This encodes CASSVGPAGTEAFF. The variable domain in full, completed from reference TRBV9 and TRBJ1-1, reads DSGVTQTPKHLITATGQRVTLRCSPRSGDLSVYWYQQSLDQGLQFLIQYYNGEERAKGNILERFSAQQFPDLHSELNLSSLELGDSALYFCASSVGPAGTEAFFGQGTRLTVV.

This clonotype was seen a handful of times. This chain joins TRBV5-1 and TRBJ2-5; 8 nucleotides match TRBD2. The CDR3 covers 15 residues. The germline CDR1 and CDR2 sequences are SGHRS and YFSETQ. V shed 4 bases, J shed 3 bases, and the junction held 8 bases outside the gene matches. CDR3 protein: CASSIQGLDKETQYF. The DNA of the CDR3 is TGCGCCAGCAGCATACAGGGACTAGATAAAGAGACCCAGTACTTC.

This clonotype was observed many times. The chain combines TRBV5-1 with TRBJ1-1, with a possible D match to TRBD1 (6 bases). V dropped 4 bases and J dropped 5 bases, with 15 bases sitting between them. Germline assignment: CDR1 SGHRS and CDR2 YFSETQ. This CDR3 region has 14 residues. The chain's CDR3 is CASSLRGGGTEAFF. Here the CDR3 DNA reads TGCGCCAGCAGCCTCCGAGGGGGAGGGACTGAAGCTTTCTTT.

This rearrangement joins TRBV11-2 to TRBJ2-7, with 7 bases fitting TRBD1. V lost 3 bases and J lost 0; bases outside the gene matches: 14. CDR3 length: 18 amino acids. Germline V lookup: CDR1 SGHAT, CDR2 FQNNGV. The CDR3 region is CASSLGPAGTESSYEQYF. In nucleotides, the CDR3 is TGTGCCAGCAGCTTGGGGCCAGCTGGGACAGAGAGCTCCTACGAGCAGTACTTC. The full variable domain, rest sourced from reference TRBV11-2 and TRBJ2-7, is EAGVAQSPRYKIIEKRQSVAFWCNPISGHATLYWYQQILGQGPKLLIQFQNNGVVDDSQLPKDRFSAERLKGVDSTLKIQPAKLEDSAVYLCASSLGPAGTESSYEQYFGPGTRLTVT.

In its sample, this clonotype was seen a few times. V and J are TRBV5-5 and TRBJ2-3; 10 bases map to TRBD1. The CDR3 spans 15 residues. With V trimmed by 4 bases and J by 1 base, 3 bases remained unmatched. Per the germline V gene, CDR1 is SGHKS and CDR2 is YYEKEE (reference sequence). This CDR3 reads CASSRDRGRTDTQYF. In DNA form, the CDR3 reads TGTGCCAGCAGCCGGGACAGGGGACGCACAGATACGCAGTATTTT.

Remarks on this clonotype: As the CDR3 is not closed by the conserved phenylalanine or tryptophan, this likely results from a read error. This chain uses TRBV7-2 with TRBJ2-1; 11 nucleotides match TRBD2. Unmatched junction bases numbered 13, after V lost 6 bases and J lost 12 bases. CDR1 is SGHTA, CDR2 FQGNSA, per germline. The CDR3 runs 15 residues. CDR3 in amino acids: CASRNLAGGSGAQFS. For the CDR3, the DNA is TGTGCCAGCAGAAACCTAGCGGGGGGATCCGGGGCGCAGTTCTCC.

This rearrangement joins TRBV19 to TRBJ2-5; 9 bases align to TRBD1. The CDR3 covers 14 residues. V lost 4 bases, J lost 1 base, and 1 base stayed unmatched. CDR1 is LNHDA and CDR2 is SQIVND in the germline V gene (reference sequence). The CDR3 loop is CASSRDRAQETQYF. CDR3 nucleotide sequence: TGTGCCAGTAGTAGGGACAGGGCCCAAGAGACCCAGTACTTC.

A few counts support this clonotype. The CDR3 here is CSALGGIGELFF. CDR3 DNA sequence: TGCAGCGCCTTGGGGGGGATCGGGGAGCTGTTTTTT. V and J are TRBV29-1 and TRBJ2-2; 7 bases map to TRBD2. Germline V gene lookup returns CDR1 SQVTM and CDR2 ANQGSEA. CDR3 length equals 12 residues. With 7 bases clipped from V and 7 bases from J, the junction kept 6 bases outside the gene matches.

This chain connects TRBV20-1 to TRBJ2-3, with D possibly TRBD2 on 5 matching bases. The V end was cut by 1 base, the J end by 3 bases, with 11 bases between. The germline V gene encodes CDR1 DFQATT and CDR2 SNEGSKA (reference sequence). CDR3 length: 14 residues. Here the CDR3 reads CSARAPGSTDTQYF. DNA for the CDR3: TGCAGTGCTAGAGCCCCGGGGAGTACAGATACGCAGTATTTT.

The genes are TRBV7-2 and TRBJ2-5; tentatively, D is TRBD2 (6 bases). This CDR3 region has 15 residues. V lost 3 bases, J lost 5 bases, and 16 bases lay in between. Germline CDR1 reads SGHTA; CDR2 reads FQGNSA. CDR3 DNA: TGTGCCAGCAGCTTGTCTCCGGGGGAGATGGAGACCCAGTACTTC. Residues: CASSLSPGEMETQYF.

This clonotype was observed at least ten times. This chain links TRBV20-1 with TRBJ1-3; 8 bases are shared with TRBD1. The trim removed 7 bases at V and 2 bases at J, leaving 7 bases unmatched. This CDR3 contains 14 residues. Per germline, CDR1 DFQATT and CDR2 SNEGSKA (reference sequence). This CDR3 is CSVPRTGTGNTIYF. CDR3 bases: TGCAGTGTTCCAAGGACAGGGACTGGAAACACCATATATTTT.

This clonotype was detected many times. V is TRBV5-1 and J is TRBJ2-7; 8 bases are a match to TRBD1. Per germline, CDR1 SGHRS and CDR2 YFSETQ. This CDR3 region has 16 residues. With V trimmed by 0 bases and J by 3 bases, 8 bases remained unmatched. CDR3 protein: CASSLVPTGVRYEQYF. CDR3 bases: TGCGCCAGCAGCTTGGTCCCGACAGGGGTCCGCTACGAGCAGTACTTC.

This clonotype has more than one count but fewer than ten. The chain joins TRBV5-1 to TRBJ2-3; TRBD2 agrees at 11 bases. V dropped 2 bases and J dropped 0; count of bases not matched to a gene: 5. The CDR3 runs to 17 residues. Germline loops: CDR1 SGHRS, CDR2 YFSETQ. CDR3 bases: TGCGCCAGCAGCTTCCCTAGCGGGGGGTCTAGCACAGATACGCAGTATTTT. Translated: CASSFPSGGSSTDTQYF.

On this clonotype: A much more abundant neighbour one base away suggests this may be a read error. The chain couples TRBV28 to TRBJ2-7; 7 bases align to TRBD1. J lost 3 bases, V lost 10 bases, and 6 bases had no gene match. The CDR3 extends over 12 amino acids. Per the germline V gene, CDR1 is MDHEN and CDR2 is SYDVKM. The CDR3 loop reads CAIQGVGYEQYF. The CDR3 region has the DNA TGTGCCATCCAGGGGGTCGGCTACGAGCAGTACTTC.

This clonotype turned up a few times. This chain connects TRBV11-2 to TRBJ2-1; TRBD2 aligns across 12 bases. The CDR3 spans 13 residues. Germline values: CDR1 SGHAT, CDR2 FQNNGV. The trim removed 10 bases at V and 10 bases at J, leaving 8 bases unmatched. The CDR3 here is CATSSGGVLEQFF. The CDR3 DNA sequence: TGTGCCACCTCTAGCGGGGGGGTCCTCGAGCAGTTCTTC.

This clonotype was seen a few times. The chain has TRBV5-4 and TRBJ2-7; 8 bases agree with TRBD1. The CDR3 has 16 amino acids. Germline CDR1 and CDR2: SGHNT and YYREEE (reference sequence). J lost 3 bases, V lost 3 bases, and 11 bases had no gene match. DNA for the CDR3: TGTGCCAGCAGCTCAAAGACAGGGGCCAATAACTACGAGCAGTACTTC. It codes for CASSSKTGANNYEQYF. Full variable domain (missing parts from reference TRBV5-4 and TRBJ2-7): ETGVTQSPTHLIKTRGQQVTLRCSSQSGHNTVSWYQQALGQGPQFIFQYYREEENGRGNFPPRFSGLQFPNYSSELNVNALELDDSALYLCASSSKTGANNYEQYFGPGTRLTVT.